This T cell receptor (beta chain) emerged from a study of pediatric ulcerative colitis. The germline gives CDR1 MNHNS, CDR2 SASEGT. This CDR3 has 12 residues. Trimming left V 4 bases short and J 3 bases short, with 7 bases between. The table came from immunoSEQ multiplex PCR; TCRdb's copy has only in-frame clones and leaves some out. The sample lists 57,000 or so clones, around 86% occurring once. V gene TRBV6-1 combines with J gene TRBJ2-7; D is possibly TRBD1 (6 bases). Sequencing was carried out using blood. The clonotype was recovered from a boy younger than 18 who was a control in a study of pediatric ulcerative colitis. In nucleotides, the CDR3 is TGTGCCAGCAGTGCACAGGGCTACGAGCAGTACTTC. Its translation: CASSAQGYEQYF.